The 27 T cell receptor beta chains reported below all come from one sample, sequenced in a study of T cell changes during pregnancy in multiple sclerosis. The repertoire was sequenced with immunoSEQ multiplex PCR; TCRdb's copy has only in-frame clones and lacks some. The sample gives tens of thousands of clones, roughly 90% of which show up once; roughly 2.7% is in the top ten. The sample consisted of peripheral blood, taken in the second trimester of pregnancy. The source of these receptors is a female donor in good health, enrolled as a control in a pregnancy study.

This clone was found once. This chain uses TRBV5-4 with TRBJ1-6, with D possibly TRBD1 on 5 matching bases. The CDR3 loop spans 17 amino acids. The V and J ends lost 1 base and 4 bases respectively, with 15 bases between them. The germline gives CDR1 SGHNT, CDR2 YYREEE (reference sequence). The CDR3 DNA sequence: TGTGCCAGCAGCTTGTACCCAGGGAAGACTTATAATTCACCCCTCCACTTT. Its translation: CASSLYPGKTYNSPLHF.

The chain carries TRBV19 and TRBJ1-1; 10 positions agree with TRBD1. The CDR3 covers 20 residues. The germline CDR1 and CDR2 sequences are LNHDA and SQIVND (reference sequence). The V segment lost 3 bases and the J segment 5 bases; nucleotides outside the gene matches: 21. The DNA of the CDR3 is TGTGCCAGTAGTATCGCCTTTAGCCGGGACAGGGGATTCGGGGGAACTGAAGCTTTCTTT. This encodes CASSIAFSRDRGFGGTEAFF.

The CDR3 sequence is CSVDLGTGVYNEQFF. The CDR3 coding sequence is TGCAGCGTTGATCTCGGGACTGGTGTCTACAATGAGCAGTTCTTC. The rearrangement links TRBV29-1 to TRBJ2-1; D possibly corresponds to TRBD2 (6 bases). CDR1 is SQVTM and CDR2 is ANQGSEA in the germline V gene. The length of the CDR3 is 15 residues. Trimming removed 3 bases from V and 3 bases from J, with 15 bases in between.

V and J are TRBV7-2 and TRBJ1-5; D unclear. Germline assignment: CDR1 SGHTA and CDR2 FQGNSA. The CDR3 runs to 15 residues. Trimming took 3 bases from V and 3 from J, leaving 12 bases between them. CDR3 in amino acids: CASSFADGNNQPQHF. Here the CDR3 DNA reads TGTGCCAGCAGCTTTGCGGACGGGAACAATCAGCCCCAGCATTTT.

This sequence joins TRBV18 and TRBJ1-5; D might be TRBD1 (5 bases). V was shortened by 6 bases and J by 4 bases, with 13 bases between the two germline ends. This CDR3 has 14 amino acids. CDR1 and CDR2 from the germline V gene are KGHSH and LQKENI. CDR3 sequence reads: CASSFNDRNQPQHF. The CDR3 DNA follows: TGTGCCAGCTCCTTTAATGACAGAAATCAGCCCCAGCATTTT.

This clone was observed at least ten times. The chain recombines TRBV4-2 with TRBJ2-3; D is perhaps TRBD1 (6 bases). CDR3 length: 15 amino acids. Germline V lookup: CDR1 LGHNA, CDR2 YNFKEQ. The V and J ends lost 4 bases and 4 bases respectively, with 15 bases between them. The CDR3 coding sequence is TGTGCCAGCAGCCGCGGCCCAGGGGAGCCAGATACGCAGTATTTT. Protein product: CASSRGPGEPDTQYF.

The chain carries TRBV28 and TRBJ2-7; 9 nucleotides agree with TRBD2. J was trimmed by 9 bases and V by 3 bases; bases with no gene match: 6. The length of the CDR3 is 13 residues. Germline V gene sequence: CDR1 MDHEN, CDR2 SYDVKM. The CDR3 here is CASSLGREGRQYF. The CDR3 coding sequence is TGTGCCAGCAGTTTGGGGCGGGAGGGCCGGCAGTACTTC.

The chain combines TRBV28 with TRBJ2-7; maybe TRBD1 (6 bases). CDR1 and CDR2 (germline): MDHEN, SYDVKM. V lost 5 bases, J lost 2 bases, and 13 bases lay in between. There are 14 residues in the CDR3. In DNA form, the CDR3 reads TGTGCCAGCAGTCCCAGACAGGAGGCCTACGAGCAGTACTTC. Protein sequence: CASSPRQEAYEQYF.

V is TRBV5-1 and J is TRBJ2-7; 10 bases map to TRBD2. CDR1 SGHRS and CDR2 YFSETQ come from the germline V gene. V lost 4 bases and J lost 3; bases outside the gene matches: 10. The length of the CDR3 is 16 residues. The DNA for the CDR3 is TGCGCCAGCAGCGTTACTAGCGGGAATAAGGGCTACGAGCAGTACTTC. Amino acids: CASSVTSGNKGYEQYF.

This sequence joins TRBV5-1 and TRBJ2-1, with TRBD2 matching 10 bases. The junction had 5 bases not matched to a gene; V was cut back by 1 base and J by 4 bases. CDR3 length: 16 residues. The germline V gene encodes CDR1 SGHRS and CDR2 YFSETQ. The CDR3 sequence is CASSLTRTSGYNEQFF. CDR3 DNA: TGCGCCAGCAGCTTGACAAGGACTAGCGGATACAATGAGCAGTTCTTC.

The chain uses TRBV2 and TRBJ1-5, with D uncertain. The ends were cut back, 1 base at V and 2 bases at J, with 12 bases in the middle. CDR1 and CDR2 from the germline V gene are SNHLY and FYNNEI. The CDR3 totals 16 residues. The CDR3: CASSEGGRRRNQPQHF. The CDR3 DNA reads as TGTGCCAGCAGTGAAGGAGGGAGGCGGCGCAATCAGCCCCAGCATTTT.

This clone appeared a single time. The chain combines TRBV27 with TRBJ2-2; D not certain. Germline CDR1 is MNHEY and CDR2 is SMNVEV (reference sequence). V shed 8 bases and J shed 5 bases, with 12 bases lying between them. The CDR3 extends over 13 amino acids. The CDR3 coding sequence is TGTGCCAGCGCGGCCACAAGGACCGGGGAGCTGTTTTTT. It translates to CASAATRTGELFF.

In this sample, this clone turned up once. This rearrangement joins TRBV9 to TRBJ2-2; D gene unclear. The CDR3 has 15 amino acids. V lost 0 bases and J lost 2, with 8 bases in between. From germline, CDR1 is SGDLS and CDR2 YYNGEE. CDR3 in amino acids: CASSVGSSNTGELFF. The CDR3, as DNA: TGTGCCAGCAGCGTAGGGAGTTCAAACACCGGGGAGCTGTTTTTT.

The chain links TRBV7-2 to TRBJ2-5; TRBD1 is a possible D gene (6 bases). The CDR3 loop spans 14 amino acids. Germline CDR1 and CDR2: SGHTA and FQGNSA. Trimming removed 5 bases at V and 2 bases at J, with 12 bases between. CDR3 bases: TGTGCCAGCAGCCGCTCCGGGACACAAGAGACCCAGTACTTC. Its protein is CASSRSGTQETQYF.

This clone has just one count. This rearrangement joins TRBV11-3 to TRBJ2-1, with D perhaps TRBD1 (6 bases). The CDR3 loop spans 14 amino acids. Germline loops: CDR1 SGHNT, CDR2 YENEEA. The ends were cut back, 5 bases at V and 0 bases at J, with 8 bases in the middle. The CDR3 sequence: CASSATGSYNEQFF. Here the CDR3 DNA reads TGTGCCAGCAGCGCGACAGGCTCCTACAATGAGCAGTTCTTC.

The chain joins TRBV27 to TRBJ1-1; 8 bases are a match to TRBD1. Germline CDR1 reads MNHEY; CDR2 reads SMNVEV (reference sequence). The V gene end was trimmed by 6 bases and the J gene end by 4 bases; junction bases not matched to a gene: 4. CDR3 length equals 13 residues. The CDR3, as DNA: TGTGCCAGCAGCTCCGGGACAGGCACTGAAGCTTTCTTT. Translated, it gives CASSSGTGTEAFF.

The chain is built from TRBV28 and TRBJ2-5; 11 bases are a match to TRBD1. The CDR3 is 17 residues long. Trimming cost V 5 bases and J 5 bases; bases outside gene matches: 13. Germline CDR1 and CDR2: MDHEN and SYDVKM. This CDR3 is CASSPLFPDRGRETQYF. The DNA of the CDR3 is TGTGCCAGCAGTCCCCTTTTTCCGGACAGGGGGCGGGAGACCCAGTACTTC.

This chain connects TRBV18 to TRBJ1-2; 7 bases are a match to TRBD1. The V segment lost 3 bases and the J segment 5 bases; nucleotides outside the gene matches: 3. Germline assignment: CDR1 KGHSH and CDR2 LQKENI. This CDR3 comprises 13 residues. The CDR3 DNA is TGTGCCAGCTCACCCCTGGGACAGTATGGCTACACCTTC. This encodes CASSPLGQYGYTF.

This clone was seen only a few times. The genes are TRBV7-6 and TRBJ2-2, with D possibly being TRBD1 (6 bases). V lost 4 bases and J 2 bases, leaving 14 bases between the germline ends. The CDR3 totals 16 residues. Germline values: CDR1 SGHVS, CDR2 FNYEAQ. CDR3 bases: TGTGCCAGCAGCTGGCAGGACAGAGGAAACACCGGGGAGCTGTTTTTT. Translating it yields CASSWQDRGNTGELFF.

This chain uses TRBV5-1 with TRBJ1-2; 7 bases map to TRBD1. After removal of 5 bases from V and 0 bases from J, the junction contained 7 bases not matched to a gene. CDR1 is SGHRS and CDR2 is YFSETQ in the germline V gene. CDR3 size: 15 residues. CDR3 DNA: TGCGCCAGCAGAGAGCAGGGGGACGCTAACTATGGCTACACCTTC. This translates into CASREQGDANYGYTF.

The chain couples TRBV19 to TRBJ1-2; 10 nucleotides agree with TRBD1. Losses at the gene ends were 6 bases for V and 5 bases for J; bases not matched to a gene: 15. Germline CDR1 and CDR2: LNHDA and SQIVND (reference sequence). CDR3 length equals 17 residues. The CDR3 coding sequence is TGTGCCAGTAGCCGGTCGGAGGGACAGGGGCTCGGGTATGGCTACACCTTC. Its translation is CASSRSEGQGLGYGYTF.

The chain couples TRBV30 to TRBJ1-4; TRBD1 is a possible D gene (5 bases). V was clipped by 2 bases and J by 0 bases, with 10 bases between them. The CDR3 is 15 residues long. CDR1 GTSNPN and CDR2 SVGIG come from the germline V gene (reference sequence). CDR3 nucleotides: TGTGCCTGGAGTCGACAGCTCACAACTAATGAAAAACTGTTTTTT. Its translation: CAWSRQLTTNEKLFF.

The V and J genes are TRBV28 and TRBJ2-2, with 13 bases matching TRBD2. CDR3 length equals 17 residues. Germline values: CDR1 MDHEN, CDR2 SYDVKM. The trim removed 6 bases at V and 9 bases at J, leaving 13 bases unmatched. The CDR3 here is CASRFGGLAGLQRELFF. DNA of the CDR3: TGTGCCAGCAGATTTGGGGGACTAGCGGGACTCCAGAGGGAGCTGTTTTTT.

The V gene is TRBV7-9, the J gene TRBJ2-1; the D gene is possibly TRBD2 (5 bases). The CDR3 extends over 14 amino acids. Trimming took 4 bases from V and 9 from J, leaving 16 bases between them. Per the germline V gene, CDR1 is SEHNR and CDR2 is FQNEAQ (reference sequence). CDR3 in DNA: TGTGCCAGCAGCTCGCCCGGAGCGGCGGGTGAGCAGTTCTTC. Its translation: CASSSPGAAGEQFF.

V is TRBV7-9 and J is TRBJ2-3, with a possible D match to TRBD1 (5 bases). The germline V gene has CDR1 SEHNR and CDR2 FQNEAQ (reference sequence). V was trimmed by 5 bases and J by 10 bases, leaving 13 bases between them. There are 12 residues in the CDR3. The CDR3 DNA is TGTGCCAGCAGCCCTACGGACACATCGCAGTATTTT. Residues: CASSPTDTSQYF.

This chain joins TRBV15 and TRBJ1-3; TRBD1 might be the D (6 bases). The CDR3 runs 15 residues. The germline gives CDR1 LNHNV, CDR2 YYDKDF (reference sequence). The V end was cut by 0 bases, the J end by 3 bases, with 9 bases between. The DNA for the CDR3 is TGTGCCACCAGCAGAGACAGGACAGATGGAAACACCATATATTTT. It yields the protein CATSRDRTDGNTIYF.

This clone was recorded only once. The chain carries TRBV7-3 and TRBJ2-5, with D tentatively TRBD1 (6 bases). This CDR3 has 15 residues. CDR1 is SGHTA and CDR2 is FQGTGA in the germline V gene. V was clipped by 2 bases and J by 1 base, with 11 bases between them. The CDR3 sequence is CASSLGDTRQETQYF. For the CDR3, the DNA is TGTGCCAGCAGCTTAGGGGACACCCGCCAAGAGACCCAGTACTTC.